A selection of T cell receptor beta chains follows, all from one sample in a study of blood T cell repertoires in COVID-19. This table comes from immunoSEQ multiplex PCR, and its TCRdb copy is limited to in-frame clones, with some not included. Here the sample spans almost 250,000 clones, 86% being singletons. The sample taken for sequencing was peripheral blood. The source of these receptors is a woman aged 60 to 75 who had recovered from COVID-19. CDR3s include the opening cysteine and the closing phenylalanine or tryptophan. A D gene is named only where the DNA matches it firmly. For some rows the clone size is stated as once, few or many, or as a class when expanded; others skip it.

v_gene: TRBV6-5; len: 15; j_gene: TRBJ2-2; abundance: -; d_gene: -; CDR3aa: CASRRDRQNTGELFF; CDR3nt: TGTGCCAGCAGGCGGGACAGACAGAACACCGGGGAGCTGTTTTTT
v_gene: TRBV11-2; len: 14; j_gene: TRBJ2-2; abundance: -; d_gene: -; CDR3aa: CASSFLERTGELFF; CDR3nt: TGTGCCAGCAGCTTCCTCGAGCGGACCGGGGAGCTGTTTTTT
v_gene: TRBV5-4; len: 14; j_gene: TRBJ1-3; abundance: once; d_gene: -; CDR3aa: CASSLGRQGNTIYF; CDR3nt: TGTGCCAGCAGCTTGGGTCGACAGGGAAACACCATATATTTT
v_gene: TRBV5-1; len: 15; j_gene: TRBJ2-2; abundance: -; d_gene: -; CDR3aa: CASSLLADDTGELFF; CDR3nt: TGCGCCAGCAGCTTACTAGCAGACGACACCGGGGAGCTGTTTTTT
v_gene: TRBV5-5; len: 15; j_gene: TRBJ1-6; abundance: -; d_gene: -; CDR3aa: CASSLVQTNNSPLHF; CDR3nt: TGTGCCAGCAGCTTGGTGCAGACTAATAATTCACCCCTCCACTTT
v_gene: TRBV11-1; len: 18; j_gene: TRBJ1-1; abundance: -; d_gene: TRBD1; CDR3aa: CASSLAQGTGGRDTEAFF; CDR3nt: TGTGCCAGCAGCTTAGCGCAAGGGACAGGGGGCCGAGACACTGAAGCTTTCTTT
v_gene: TRBV4-3; len: 15; j_gene: TRBJ2-3; abundance: -; d_gene: -; CDR3aa: CASSRGPLSTDTQYF; CDR3nt: TGCGCCAGCAGCCGCGGTCCCCTAAGCACAGATACGCAGTATTTT
v_gene: TRBV6-2/TRBV6-3; len: 14; j_gene: TRBJ1-5; abundance: -; d_gene: -; CDR3aa: CASSYDSNNQPQHF; CDR3nt: TGTGCCAGCAGTTACGACAGCAACAATCAGCCCCAGCATTTT
v_gene: TRBV19; len: 15; j_gene: TRBJ2-5; abundance: -; d_gene: TRBD2; CDR3aa: CASSTRTSGQETQYF; CDR3nt: TGTGCCAGTAGTACAAGGACTAGCGGACAAGAGACCCAGTACTTC
v_gene: TRBV7-2; len: 17; j_gene: TRBJ1-1; abundance: -; d_gene: -; CDR3aa: CASSLLKVWVSATEAFF; CDR3nt: TGTGCCAGCAGCTTACTCAAGGTTTGGGTAAGCGCCACTGAAGCTTTCTTT
v_gene: TRBV18; len: 15; j_gene: TRBJ2-1; abundance: -; d_gene: -; CDR3aa: CASSQGYGEYNEQFF; CDR3nt: TGTGCCAGCTCGCAGGGTTACGGCGAGTACAATGAGCAGTTCTTC
v_gene: TRBV7-9; len: 14; j_gene: TRBJ2-5; abundance: -; d_gene: TRBD2; CDR3aa: CASSLGLAVETQYF; CDR3nt: TGTGCCAGCAGCTTGGGACTAGCGGTAGAGACCCAGTACTTC
v_gene: TRBV6-5; len: 14; j_gene: TRBJ2-2; abundance: -; d_gene: TRBD2; CDR3aa: CASSRAGGTGELFF; CDR3nt: TGTGCCAGCAGTCGGGCGGGGGGCACCGGGGAGCTGTTTTTT
v_gene: TRBV7-9; len: 13; j_gene: TRBJ2-1; abundance: once; d_gene: TRBD2; CDR3aa: CASSPRGLVWQFF; CDR3nt: TGTGCCAGCAGCCCGCGGGGACTAGTTTGGCAGTTCTTC
v_gene: TRBV7-9; len: 14; j_gene: TRBJ1-1; abundance: -; d_gene: -; CDR3aa: CASSSPQGNTEAFF; CDR3nt: TGTGCCAGCAGCTCCCCACAGGGAAACACTGAAGCTTTCTTT